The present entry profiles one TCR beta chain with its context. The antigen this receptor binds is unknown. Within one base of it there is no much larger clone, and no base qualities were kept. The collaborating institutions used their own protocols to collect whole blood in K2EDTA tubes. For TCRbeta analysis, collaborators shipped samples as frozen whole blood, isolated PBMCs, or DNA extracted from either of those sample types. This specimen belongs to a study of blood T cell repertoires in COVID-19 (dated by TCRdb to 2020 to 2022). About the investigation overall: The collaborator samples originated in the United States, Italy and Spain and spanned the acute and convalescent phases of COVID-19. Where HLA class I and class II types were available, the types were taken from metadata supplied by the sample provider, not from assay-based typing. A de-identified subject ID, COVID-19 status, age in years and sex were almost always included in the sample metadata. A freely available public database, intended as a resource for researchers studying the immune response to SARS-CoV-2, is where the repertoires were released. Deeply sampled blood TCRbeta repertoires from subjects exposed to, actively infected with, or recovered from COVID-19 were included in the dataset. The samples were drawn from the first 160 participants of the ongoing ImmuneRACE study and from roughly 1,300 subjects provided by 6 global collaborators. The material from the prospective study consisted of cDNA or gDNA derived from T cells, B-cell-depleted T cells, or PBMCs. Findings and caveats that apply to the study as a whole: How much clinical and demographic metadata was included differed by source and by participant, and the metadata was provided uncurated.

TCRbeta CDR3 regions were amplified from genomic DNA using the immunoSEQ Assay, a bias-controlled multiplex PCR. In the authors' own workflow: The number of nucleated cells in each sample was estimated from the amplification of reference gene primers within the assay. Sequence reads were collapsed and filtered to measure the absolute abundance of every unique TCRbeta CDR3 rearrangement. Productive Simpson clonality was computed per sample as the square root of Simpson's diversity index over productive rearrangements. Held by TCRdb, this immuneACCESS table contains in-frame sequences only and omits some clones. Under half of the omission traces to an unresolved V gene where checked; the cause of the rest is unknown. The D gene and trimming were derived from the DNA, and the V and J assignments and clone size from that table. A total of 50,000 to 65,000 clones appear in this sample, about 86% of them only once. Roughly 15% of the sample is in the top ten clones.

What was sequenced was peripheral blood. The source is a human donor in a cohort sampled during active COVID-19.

The CDR3 region: CASSQGGLAGVGAGELFF. The nucleotides are TGCGCCAGCAGCCAAGGGGGACTAGCGGGAGTGGGTGCCGGGGAGCTGTTTTTT. The chain is encoded by TRBV4-1 joined to TRBJ2-2; 14 junctional bases match TRBD2. Trimming removed 1 base from V and 6 bases from J; the gene matches leave 7 bases unexplained. The CDR3 has 18 amino acids, counting the end cysteine and phenylalanine. Left in the record is the CDR3 DNA by itself, 54 bases read in frame from the first base. The germline V gene gives CDR1 as MGHRA and CDR2 as YSYEKL.